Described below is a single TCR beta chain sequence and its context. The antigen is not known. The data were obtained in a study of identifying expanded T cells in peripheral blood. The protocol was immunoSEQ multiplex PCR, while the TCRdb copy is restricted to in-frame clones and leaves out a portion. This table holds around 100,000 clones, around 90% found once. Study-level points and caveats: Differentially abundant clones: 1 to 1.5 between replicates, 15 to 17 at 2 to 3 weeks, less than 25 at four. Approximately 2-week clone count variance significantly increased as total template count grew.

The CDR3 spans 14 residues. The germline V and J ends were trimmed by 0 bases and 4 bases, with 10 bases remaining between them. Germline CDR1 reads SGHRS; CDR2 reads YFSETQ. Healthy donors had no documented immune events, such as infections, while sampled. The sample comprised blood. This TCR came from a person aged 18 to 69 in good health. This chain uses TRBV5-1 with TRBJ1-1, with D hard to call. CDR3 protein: CASSLAQVGTEAFF. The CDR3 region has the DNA TGCGCCAGCAGCTTGGCCCAGGTTGGCACTGAAGCTTTCTTT.